The 2 T cell receptor beta chains below all came from one sample that was sequenced in a study of cytomegalovirus exposure and HLA in healthy donors. Assay used: immunoSEQ multiplex PCR; TCRdb lists only in-frame clones, some missing. The profile covers around 120,000 clones, with around 85% appearing a single time and about 4.1% taken by the ten largest. The specimen was PBMCs. The receptors were gathered from a young man in good health and CMV-seropositive.

Here the CDR3 reads CASRVRGQGLLNTEAFF. CDR3 bases: TGTGCCAGCAGGGTACGAGGACAGGGTTTATTGAACACTGAAGCTTTCTTT. The chain has TRBV28 and TRBJ1-1, with 8 positions matching TRBD1. Germline V gives CDR1 MDHEN, CDR2 SYDVKM. The ends lost 6 bases at V and 0 bases at J; junction bases unmatched: 12. The CDR3 spans 17 residues.

The V gene is TRBV2, the J gene TRBJ2-1, with a weak D call TRBD1 (5 bases). V lost 3 bases and J lost 0, with 9 bases in between. Germline V lookup: CDR1 SNHLY, CDR2 FYNNEI. The CDR3 contains 15 residues. This chain's CDR3 is CASSEDTYSYNEQFF. DNA for the CDR3: TGTGCCAGCAGTGAGGACACGTACTCCTACAATGAGCAGTTCTTC. Using reference TRBV2 and TRBJ2-1 for the parts outside the CDR3, the full variable domain is EPEVTQTPSHQVTQMGQEVILRCVPISNHLYFYWYRQILGQKVEFLVSFYNNEISEKSEIFDDQFSVERPDGSNFTLKIRSTKLEDSAMYFCASSEDTYSYNEQFFGPGTRLTVL.